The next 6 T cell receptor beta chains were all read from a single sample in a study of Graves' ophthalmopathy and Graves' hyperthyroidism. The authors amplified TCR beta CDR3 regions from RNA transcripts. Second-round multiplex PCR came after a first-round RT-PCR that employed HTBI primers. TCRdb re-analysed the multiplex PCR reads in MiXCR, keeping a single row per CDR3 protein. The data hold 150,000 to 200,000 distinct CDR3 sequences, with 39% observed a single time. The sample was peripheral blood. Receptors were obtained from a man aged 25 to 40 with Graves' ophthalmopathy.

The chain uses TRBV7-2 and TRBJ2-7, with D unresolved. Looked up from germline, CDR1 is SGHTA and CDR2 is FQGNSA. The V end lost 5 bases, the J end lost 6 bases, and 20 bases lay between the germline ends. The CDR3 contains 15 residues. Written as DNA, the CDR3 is TGTGCCAGCAGCGGGCAGGCTCACGTTCTTGCCGAGCAGTACTTC. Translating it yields CASSGQAHVLAEQYF.

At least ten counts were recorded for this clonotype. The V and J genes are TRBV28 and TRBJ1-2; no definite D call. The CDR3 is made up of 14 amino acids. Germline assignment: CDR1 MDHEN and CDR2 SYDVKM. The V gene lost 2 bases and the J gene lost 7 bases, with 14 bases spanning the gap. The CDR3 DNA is TGTGCCAGCAGTTTAAGTGGTGTTTTCCTTGGCTACACCTTC. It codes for CASSLSGVFLGYTF.

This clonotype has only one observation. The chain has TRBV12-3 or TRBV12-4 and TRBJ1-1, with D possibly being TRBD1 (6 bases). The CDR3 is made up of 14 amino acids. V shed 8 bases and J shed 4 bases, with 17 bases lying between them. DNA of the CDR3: TGTGCCAGCCCCATGGAGGGGGGTGGCACTGAAGCTTTCTTT. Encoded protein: CASPMEGGGTEAFF.

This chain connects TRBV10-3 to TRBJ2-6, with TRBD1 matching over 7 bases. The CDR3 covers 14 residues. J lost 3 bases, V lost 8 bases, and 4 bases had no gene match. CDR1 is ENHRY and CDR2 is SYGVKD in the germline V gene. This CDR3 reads CAIVTGNGANVLTF. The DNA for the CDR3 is TGTGCCATCGTGACAGGGAATGGGGCCAACGTCCTGACTTTC.

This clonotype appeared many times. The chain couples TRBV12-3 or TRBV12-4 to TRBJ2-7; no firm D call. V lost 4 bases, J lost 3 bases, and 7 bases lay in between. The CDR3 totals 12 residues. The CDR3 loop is CASSSDRYEQYF. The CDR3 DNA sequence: TGTGCCAGCAGTTCCGACCGCTACGAGCAGTACTTC.

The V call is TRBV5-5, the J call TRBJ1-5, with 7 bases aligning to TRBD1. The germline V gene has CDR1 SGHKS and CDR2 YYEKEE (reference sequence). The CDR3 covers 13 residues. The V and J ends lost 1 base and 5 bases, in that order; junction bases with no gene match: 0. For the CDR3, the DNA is TGTGCCAGCAGCTTGACAGGGGATCAGCCCCAGCATTTT. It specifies CASSLTGDQPQHF.